A single sample is the source of the 15 T cell receptor beta chains below, sequenced in a study of T cells in Graves' hyperthyroidism and ophthalmopathy (dated by TCRdb to about 2019). Library method: multiplex PCR. Instrument used: Illumina HiSeq 2000. Amplification of TCR beta CDR3 regions was carried out from RNA transcripts. A first-round RT-PCR of the TCR CDR3 used the HTBI primer set with the Qiagen OneStep RT-PCR kit. The raw public reads went through TCRdb reprocessing: fastp at Q25, MiXCR clone calling, in-frame beta chains kept. CDR3 protein duplicates are merged, each entry listing the most common genes and DNA. This sample is represented by around 580,000 distinct CDR3 sequences; 16% of them were singletons. Around 19% of the sample lies in the top ten. The specimen was blood. These receptors were collected from a woman under 30 with Graves' hyperthyroidism.

This clonotype was observed a few times. The chain couples TRBV6-4 to TRBJ2-1, with D possibly being TRBD1 (5 bases). V lost 3 bases to trimming and J lost 7 bases, with 13 bases between them. Germline-derived CDR1 and CDR2 are MRHNA and SNTAGT. CDR3 length: 14 residues. The CDR3 protein is CASSDSGAANEQFF. The CDR3 region has the DNA TGTGCCAGCAGTGATTCTGGGGCGGCAAATGAGCAGTTCTTC.

This clonotype was counted at least ten times. V gene TRBV7-3 combines with J gene TRBJ2-7; possible D gene TRBD2, 5 bases. Trimming took off 2 bases at V and 1 base at J, with 12 bases between the two ends. Germline V CDR1 and CDR2: SGHTA, FQGTGA. This CDR3 has 15 amino acids. CDR3 DNA: TGTGCCAGCAGCTTAGGATCCGGACTTTCCTACGAGCAGTACTTC. This translates into CASSLGSGLSYEQYF.

This clonotype appeared many times. The chain links TRBV27 to TRBJ2-1, with 14 bases matching TRBD2. V gave up 3 bases and J gave up 1 base; unmatched junction bases: 11. CDR1 MNHEY and CDR2 SMNVEV come from the germline V gene (reference sequence). This CDR3 has 20 amino acids. CDR3 sequence (DNA): TGTGCCAGCAGTTTCCAGGGCCCTCGACTAGCGGGAGGGTCCTACAATGAGCAGTTCTTC. Its protein is CASSFQGPRLAGGSYNEQFF.

This clonotype appeared many times. This rearrangement joins TRBV20-1 to TRBJ2-1, with D perhaps matching TRBD1 or TRBD2 (5 bases each). Germline V lookup: CDR1 DFQATT, CDR2 SNEGSKA (reference sequence). The CDR3 runs to 14 residues. The V end was cut by 6 bases, the J end by 0 bases, with 12 bases between. CDR3 coding DNA: TGCAGTGCGAATAGCGACAGCTCCTACAATGAGCAGTTCTTC. Translating gives CSANSDSSYNEQFF.

The chain carries TRBV6-1 and TRBJ2-5; TRBD1 is a possible D gene (6 bases). The V end was cut by 1 base, the J end by 3 bases, with 12 bases between. The CDR3 has 15 residues. The germline gives CDR1 MNHNS, CDR2 SASEGT. Here the CDR3 reads CASSEGTDVKETQYF. For the CDR3, the DNA is TGTGCCAGCAGTGAAGGGACAGATGTTAAAGAGACCCAGTACTTC.

This clonotype was observed many times. This chain connects TRBV6-2 or TRBV6-3 to TRBJ2-4; D perhaps matches TRBD2 (5 bases). The CDR3 is 14 residues long. The germline V and J ends were trimmed by 0 bases and 8 bases, with 11 bases remaining between them. Germline loops: CDR1 MNHEY, CDR2 SVGEGT. The chain's CDR3 is CASSYSPTRDIQYF. The CDR3 DNA reads TGTGCCAGCAGTTACTCGCCTACTAGGGACATTCAGTACTTC.

Ten or more counts support this clonotype. The rearrangement links TRBV7-8 to TRBJ2-3, with TRBD2 identical over 14 bases. This CDR3 spans 16 amino acids. Germline V gene data show CDR1 as SGHVS and CDR2 as FQNEAQ. The trim removed 5 bases at V and 6 bases at J, leaving 7 bases unmatched. The CDR3 loop reads CASSPMTSGRVDTQYF. CDR3 sequence (DNA): TGTGCCAGCAGCCCCATGACTAGCGGGAGGGTGGATACGCAGTATTTT.

The chain couples TRBV3-1 to TRBJ2-5; D may be TRBD1 or TRBD2 (5 bases each). The CDR3 is 14 residues long. The germline V gene encodes CDR1 LGHDT and CDR2 YNNKEL (reference sequence). V dropped 7 bases and J dropped 2 bases, with 14 bases sitting between them. CDR3 nucleotide sequence: TGTGCCAGCAAGGTTGGGGGTGTGCAAGAGACCCAGTACTTC. This gives the protein CASKVGGVQETQYF.

The chain recombines TRBV20-1 with TRBJ2-7; tentatively, D is TRBD2 (5 bases). This CDR3 has 13 residues. V lost 0 bases, J lost 5 bases, and 11 bases lay in between. Germline CDR1 reads DFQATT; CDR2 reads SNEGSKA (reference sequence). For the CDR3, the DNA is TGCAGTGCTAGAGATCACTGGGGAGACGAGCAGTACTTC. Translating it yields CSARDHWGDEQYF.

This clonotype was seen at least ten times. The chain joins TRBV12-3 or TRBV12-4 to TRBJ2-3; TRBD2 aligns across 11 bases. The CDR3 loop spans 17 amino acids. After removal of 6 bases from V and 4 bases from J, the junction contained 12 bases not matched to a gene. CDR3 residues: CASSTLAGGLGADTQYF. CDR3 coding DNA: TGTGCCAGCAGCACTCTAGCGGGAGGTCTGGGAGCAGATACGCAGTATTTT.

This clonotype was recorded many times. The chain couples TRBV20-1 to TRBJ1-6; D unclear. Germline CDR1 is DFQATT and CDR2 is SNEGSKA (reference sequence). The length of the CDR3 is 15 residues. V lost 0 bases to trimming and J lost 12 bases, with 18 bases between them. As DNA, the CDR3 is TGCAGTGCTAGAGATCTTGGAGTAGGGAGCCAACCCCTCCACTTT. It specifies CSARDLGVGSQPLHF.

This clonotype was seen a few times. The rearrangement uses TRBV6-1 and TRBJ2-7, with D uncertain. The CDR3 is made up of 15 amino acids. The V end lost 9 bases, the J end lost 1 base, and 19 bases lay between the germline ends. CDR1 is MNHNS, CDR2 SASEGT, per germline. The CDR3 reads CASSFSRGISYEQYF. Here the CDR3 DNA reads TGTGCCAGTTCATTCTCCCGCGGTATATCCTACGAGCAGTACTTC.

Only a few counts were recorded for this clonotype. The chain recombines TRBV20-1 with TRBJ1-5, with 10 nucleotides matching TRBD1. Trimming removed 0 bases from V and 2 bases from J; junction bases left unmatched: 13. This CDR3 is 19 amino acids long. The V gene's germline CDR1 is DFQATT and CDR2 SNEGSKA (reference sequence). The CDR3 loop is CSARDRRGQGPSGNQPQHF. The CDR3 DNA sequence: TGCAGTGCTAGAGATCGGAGGGGACAGGGGCCGTCCGGCAATCAGCCCCAGCATTTT.

The V gene is TRBV20-1, the J gene TRBJ1-5, with 9 bases lining up with TRBD1. Unmatched junction bases numbered 9, after V lost 3 bases and J lost 0 bases. The CDR3 totals 17 residues. Germline lookup yields CDR1 DFQATT and CDR2 SNEGSKA (reference sequence). The CDR3: CSARGQGRLYSNQPQHF. The CDR3 nucleotides read TGCAGTGCTAGGGGACAGGGACGACTATATAGCAATCAGCCCCAGCATTTT.

There are many counts of this clonotype. The rearrangement uses TRBV20-1 and TRBJ2-5; D possibly corresponds to TRBD1 (5 bases). CDR3 length: 14 amino acids. In germline, CDR1 is DFQATT, CDR2 SNEGSKA (reference sequence). V lost 0 bases and J 4 bases, leaving 12 bases between the germline ends. This CDR3 is CSARDVAGRETQYF. Here the CDR3 DNA reads TGCAGTGCTAGAGATGTAGCAGGGCGAGAGACCCAGTACTTC.